A single sample gave rise to the 27 T cell receptor beta chains below, sequenced in a study of tumor-infiltrating lymphocytes in primary liver carcinoma. Out of unsorted whole blood came the blood RNA, and germline DNA was extracted as well. Priming with a constant-region primer yielded TCR beta cDNA from roughly 500 ng total RNA. Modified slightly, ARM-PCR produced TCR beta libraries over three nested multiplex PCR rounds. TRBV1-TRBV30 forward primers paired with a C-beta reverse primer were used in the first two PCR rounds, which ran about 11 cycles each. TCRdb re-derived calls from the multiplex PCR reads in MiXCR, one entry per CDR3 protein. The table has a few hundred thousand distinct CDR3 sequences, around 50% seen once. The sample comprised peripheral blood. These receptors were obtained from a woman in her 30s with primary liver carcinoma and hepatitis B virus infection.

Details on this clonotype: This could be a read error, since a much larger clone is one nucleotide away. V is TRBV6-5 and J is TRBJ2-2; a weak D match, TRBD2 (6 bases). Germline V gene data show CDR1 as MNHEY and CDR2 as SVGAGI. V was pared by 0 bases and J by 3 bases, with 11 bases between. The CDR3 length is 16 residues. This CDR3 is CASSYSRGLHTGELFF. The CDR3, as DNA: TGTGCCAGCAGTTACTCTAGGGGACTGCACACCGGGGAGCTGTTTTTT.

Concerning this clonotype: As the CDR3 is not closed by the conserved phenylalanine or tryptophan, this likely results from a read error. V usage is TRBV6-5 and J usage is TRBJ2-5; 10 nucleotides match TRBD2. Germline CDR1 MNHEY, CDR2 SVGAGI. The CDR3 totals 13 residues. Trimming at V came to 5 bases and at J to 5 bases, leaving 2 bases not matched to a gene. The CDR3 nucleotides read TGTGCCAGCAGTACTAGCGGGACGGAGACCCAGTACTTA. Amino acids: CASSTSGTETQYL.

A word on this clonotype: This is likely a read error, given that the CDR3 carries no conserved phenylalanine or tryptophan at its end. This rearrangement joins TRBV6-5 to TRBJ2-2, with 8 positions matching TRBD2. This CDR3 is built from 14 residues. Germline V gene data show CDR1 as MNHEY and CDR2 as SVGAGI. The junction had 0 bases not matched to a gene; V was cut back by 4 bases and J by 2 bases. The CDR3 DNA sequence: TGTGCCAGCAGTTTAGCGGGAAACACCGGGGAGCTGTTTCTT. This translates into CASSLAGNTGELFL.

This clonotype was seen many times. This chain links TRBV6-2 or TRBV6-3 with TRBJ2-2; D perhaps matches TRBD2 (6 bases). Germline-derived CDR1 and CDR2 are MNHEY and SVGEGT. The CDR3 loop spans 15 amino acids. V lost 5 bases and J 5 bases, leaving 15 bases between the germline ends. CDR3 in DNA: TGTGCCAGCAGTGCGTGGAGGGTGGAGACCGGGGAGCTGTTTTTT. This sequence encodes CASSAWRVETGELFF.

This chain joins TRBV6-1 and TRBJ1-5; D gene unclear. CDR1 is MNHNS and CDR2 is SASEGT in the germline V gene. The V end was cut by 8 bases, the J end by 3 bases, with 8 bases between. CDR3 length equals 12 residues. The CDR3 DNA follows: TGTGCCAGCGGACGGTTCAATCAGCCCCAGCATTTT. Translation gives CASGRFNQPQHF.

This clonotype was recorded many times. The rearrangement joins TRBV11-2 to TRBJ2-2, with TRBD2 matching 9 bases. This CDR3 spans 16 amino acids. The trim removed 5 bases at V and 4 bases at J, leaving 8 bases unmatched. Germline lookup yields CDR1 SGHAT and CDR2 FQNNGV. This CDR3 is CASSQPGLATTGELFF. The CDR3 DNA reads as TGTGCCAGCAGCCAACCCGGACTAGCGACCACCGGGGAGCTGTTTTTT.

Comment on this clonotype: This may arise from a read error, as a much more abundant clone is one base away. The chain links TRBV5-5 to TRBJ2-7; no firm D call. Looked up from germline, CDR1 is SGHKS and CDR2 is YYEKEE (reference sequence). V lost 4 bases and J lost 3, with 11 bases in between. CDR3 length: 13 residues. The CDR3 nucleotides are TGTGCCAGCAGCCGCCCACCCAGCTACGAGCAGTACTTC. This sequence encodes CASSRPPSYEQYF.

This clonotype was found many times. The chain recombines TRBV6-6 with TRBJ1-3; D remains ambiguous. Germline CDR1 is MNHNY and CDR2 is SVGAGI (reference sequence). Trimming removed 6 bases from V and 2 bases from J, with 11 bases in between. The CDR3 totals 14 residues. The CDR3 DNA reads as TGTGCCAGCAGCGAAACCGGGGCTGGAAACACCATATATTTT. Residues: CASSETGAGNTIYF.

This rearrangement joins TRBV28 to TRBJ1-1, with D possibly being TRBD1 (5 bases). CDR1 and CDR2 (germline): MDHEN, SYDVKM. The CDR3 is made up of 13 amino acids. The germline V and J ends were trimmed by 10 bases and 2 bases, with 14 bases remaining between them. As DNA, the CDR3 is TGTGCCAACAGGCTTTATCCCAACACTGAAGCTTTCTTT. Protein sequence: CANRLYPNTEAFF.

With respect to this clonotype: Compared with germline, one end of the junction differs, possibly owing to a read error. The V and J genes are TRBV13 and TRBJ2-5; 14 nucleotides align to TRBD2. The V gene's germline CDR1 is PRHDT and CDR2 FYEKMQ (reference sequence). The length of the CDR3 is 15 residues. In nucleotides, the CDR3 is TGTGCCAATACCAAGACTAGCGGGGGGGAAGAGACCCAATACTTC. Protein sequence: CANTKTSGGEETQYF.

In the case of this clonotype: This may arise from a read error, as a much more abundant clone is one base away. The J gene is TRBJ2-5, the V gene TRBV6-5; 8 bases match TRBD1. Germline CDR1 is MNHEY and CDR2 is SVGAGI. This CDR3 is 15 amino acids long. V dropped 8 bases and J dropped 7; count of bases not matched to a gene: 15. The CDR3 coding sequence is TGTGCCAGCGGCTTACAGGGGATGGGGACAGGGACCCAGTACTTC. This translates into CASGLQGMGTGTQYF.

The sample holds one count of this clonotype. The CDR3 carries no conserved terminal phenylalanine or tryptophan, so it likely arises from a read error. J is TRBJ2-1 and V is TRBV11-1; D is possibly TRBD2 (5 bases). This CDR3 spans 14 amino acids. Looked up from germline, CDR1 is SGHAT and CDR2 is FQDESV (reference sequence). The CDR3 DNA is TGTACCAGCAGGTTCAGGAGGAGAATAAATGAGCAGTTCTAC. It specifies CTSRFRRRINEQFY.

V gene TRBV12-5 combines with J gene TRBJ1-2; no clear D. Germline V gene sequence: CDR1 LGHNT, CDR2 FRNRAP. Trimming left V 7 bases short and J 0 bases short, with 9 bases between. The CDR3 runs to 13 residues. The CDR3 nucleotides are TGTGCTAGTGACCATTTAGCTAACTATGGCTACACCTTC. It yields the protein CASDHLANYGYTF.

The genes are TRBV4-2 and TRBJ2-2; TRBD2 matches at 8 bases. Germline lookup yields CDR1 LGHNA and CDR2 YNFKEQ. The J segment lost 4 bases and the V segment lost 6 bases, leaving 10 bases of the junction unmatched. The length of the CDR3 is 16 residues. The CDR3 spells CASRGLVGSGTGELFF. CDR3 coding DNA: TGTGCCAGCAGGGGACTAGTGGGATCGGGCACCGGGGAGCTGTTTTTT.

This clonotype showed up many times. The V call is TRBV12-3 or TRBV12-4, the J call TRBJ2-5; the match to TRBD2 covers 13 bases. Germline trimming cut 5 bases from V and 5 bases from J; bases unmatched to any gene: 5. The CDR3 runs 15 residues. CDR3 protein: CASSPGLAGKETQYF. The DNA for the CDR3 is TGTGCCAGCAGTCCGGGACTAGCGGGAAAGGAGACCCAGTACTTC.

Points on this clonotype: The junction departs from germline at one end; a sequencing error may be responsible. The chain recombines TRBV12-3 or TRBV12-4 with TRBJ2-3; a possible D gene is TRBD1 (6 bases). This CDR3 contains 13 residues. The CDR3 reads CANSPGVRNTQYF. DNA of the CDR3: TGTGCCAACAGTCCAGGGGTGCGAAATACGCAGTATTTT.

On this clonotype: One end of the junction does not line up with germline, which may come from a read error. CDR3 region: CASSLRDRAVAGELVF. CDR3 sequence (DNA): TGTGCCAGCTCATTGAGGGACAGGGCCGTCGCCGGGGAGCTGGTTTTT. The chain has TRBV12-3 or TRBV12-4 and TRBJ2-2, with 9 bases aligning to TRBD1. CDR3 length: 16 residues.

In this sample, this clonotype turned up many times. This chain uses TRBV4-1 with TRBJ2-1, with 8 bases that match TRBD2. Germline values: CDR1 MGHRA, CDR2 YSYEKL. The CDR3 runs 16 residues. V shed 4 bases, J shed 0 bases, and the junction held 5 bases outside the gene matches. The CDR3 nucleotides are TGCGCCAGCAGCCGGCCCGGGACTAGCTCCTACAATGAGCAGTTCTTC. Translation gives CASSRPGTSSYNEQFF.

This clonotype was seen a few times. The J gene is TRBJ1-1, the V gene TRBV29-1; tentatively, D is TRBD1 (6 bases). CDR3 length: 12 residues. The V gene's germline CDR1 is SQVTM and CDR2 ANQGSEA. V lost 4 bases and J 4 bases, leaving 10 bases between the germline ends. In DNA form, the CDR3 reads TGCAGCGTTGTTGCAGGGGCCACTGAAGCTTTCTTT. Its protein is CSVVAGATEAFF.

The V call is TRBV6-6, the J call TRBJ1-5; 7 nucleotides match TRBD1. Germline trimming cut 2 bases from V and 7 bases from J; bases unmatched to any gene: 5. CDR1 and CDR2 (germline): MNHNY, SVGAGI (reference sequence). The CDR3 extends over 14 amino acids. The CDR3 nucleotides are TGTGCCAGCAGTTACGGTGGCAGGGGGCAGCCCCAGCATTTT. Its protein is CASSYGGRGQPQHF.

This chain links TRBV12-3 or TRBV12-4 with TRBJ2-7; the D is unclear. CDR3 length equals 15 residues. Trimming removed 1 base from V and 1 base from J, with 11 bases in between. The CDR3 DNA reads TGTGCCAGCAGTTTAGAGATGGGCCGGTCCTACGAGCAGTACTTC. Translation: CASSLEMGRSYEQYF.

A remark on this clonotype: A single base separates this from a much larger clone, so it may be a read error. The J gene is TRBJ1-3, the V gene TRBV5-6; TRBD1 might be the D (6 bases). Germline lookup yields CDR1 SGHDT and CDR2 YYEEEE. CDR3 size: 16 residues. The CDR3 nucleotides are TGTGCCAGGAGCTCTTATACAGGGCACTCTGGAAACACCATATATTTT. It translates to CARSSYTGHSGNTIYF.

This chain links TRBV12-5 with TRBJ2-2; D unresolved. Germline CDR1 LGHNT, CDR2 FRNRAP. The CDR3 is made up of 14 amino acids. V was trimmed by 1 base and J by 4 bases, leaving 7 bases between them. Here the CDR3 DNA reads TGTGCTAGTGGTTTGGCCTCAGCCACCGGGGAGCTGTTTTTT. Amino acid sequence: CASGLASATGELFF. The variable domain in full, with the rest retrieved from reference TRBV12-5 and TRBJ2-2, is DARVTQTPRHKVTEMGQEVTMRCQPILGHNTVFWYRQTMMQGLELLAYFRNRAPLDDSGMPKDRFSAEMPDATLATLKIQPSEPRDSAVYFCASGLASATGELFFGEGSRLTVL.

On this clonotype itself: This clone may be a read error of a much larger clone one base away. The V gene is TRBV12-3 or TRBV12-4, the J gene TRBJ2-5, with a possible D match to TRBD2 (5 bases). The CDR3 runs 15 residues. DNA for the CDR3: TGTCCCAGCAGTCGAGGCGCGACGGAGGCTGCGGCCCAGTACTTC. This encodes CPSSRGATEAAAQYF.

Comment on this clonotype: This may stem from a read error, because a much larger clone lies one nucleotide away. The chain combines TRBV12-3 or TRBV12-4 with TRBJ2-7; D remains ambiguous. This CDR3 contains 13 residues. The V end lost 8 bases, the J end lost 1 base, and 12 bases lay between the germline ends. Here the CDR3 DNA reads TGTGCCAGCCCCTTATTAGGATCCTACGAGCAGTACTTC. Translating it yields CASPLLGSYEQYF.

On this clonotype itself: At one end, the junction sequence differs from germline, possibly due to a read error. The CDR3 nucleotides are TGTGCCGGCAGTCCCAGTGAGACAGAGTTCTACAATGAGCAGTTCTTC. Its translation is CAGSPSETEFYNEQFF. The genes are TRBV12-3 or TRBV12-4 and TRBJ2-1, with D perhaps matching TRBD1 (5 bases). The CDR3 has 16 residues.

CDR3 sequence reads: CASSLPGGTVTQYF. The CDR3 region has the DNA TGTGCCAGCAGCCTCCCGGGGGGGACCGTGACCCAGTACTTC. The chain uses TRBV13 and TRBJ2-5; 8 bases are a match to TRBD2. Germline lookup yields CDR1 PRHDT and CDR2 FYEKMQ (reference sequence). After removal of 5 bases from V and 7 bases from J, the junction contained 9 bases not matched to a gene. The CDR3 consists of 14 residues. Filled out from reference TRBV13 and TRBJ2-5, the complete variable domain reads AAGVIQSPRHLIKEKRETATLKCYPIPRHDTVYWYQQGPGQDPQFLISFYEKMQSDKGSIPDRFSAQQFSDYHSELNMSSLELGDSALYFCASSLPGGTVTQYFGPGTRLLVL.